These T cell receptor beta chains were read from a single sample in a study of blood T cell repertoires in COVID-19. Clones were sequenced by immunoSEQ multiplex PCR, and TCRdb holds only the in-frame ones, with some missing. Of 250,000 to 300,000 clones listed, 88% were seen once; the top ten hold 1%. Sequencing was done on a sample of PBMCs or T cells enriched from blood (not recorded which). The receptors were gathered from a woman aged 25 to 39 who had recovered from COVID-19. Both conserved end residues are part of each CDR3. Each record gives: CDR3 length, J gene, clone size, D gene, V gene, CDR3 protein, CDR3 DNA. D genes are given only for firm matches. A clone size is listed for some rows: how often the clone was seen (once, few, many), or a class if it is expanded.

length: 14
J: TRBJ1-6
size: .
D: .
V: TRBV15
CDR3: CAAQGGSYNSPLHF
DNA: TGTGCCGCCCAAGGGGGCTCCTATAATTCACCCCTCCACTTT

length: 14
J: TRBJ2-3
size: .
D: TRBD2
V: TRBV7-3
CDR3: CASSFTGLSDTQYF
DNA: TGTGCCAGCAGCTTTACGGGACTATCGGATACGCAGTATTTT

length: 16
J: TRBJ2-7
size: .
D: .
V: TRBV7-6
CDR3: CASSLVAGTARYEQYF
DNA: TGTGCCAGCAGCTTAGTGGCGGGAACGGCTCGCTACGAGCAGTACTTC

length: 14
J: TRBJ2-3
size: .
D: .
V: TRBV15
CDR3: CATSRGARTDTQYF
DNA: TGTGCCACCAGCCGTGGGGCGCGAACAGATACGCAGTATTTT

length: 12
J: TRBJ1-6
size: .
D: TRBD1
V: TRBV28
CDR3: CASSLGTAPLHF
DNA: TGTGCCAGCAGTCTAGGGACAGCACCCCTCCACTTT

length: 14
J: TRBJ1-5
size: .
D: TRBD1
V: TRBV19
CDR3: CASSRQGGNQPQHF
DNA: TGTGCCAGTAGTAGACAGGGGGGCAATCAGCCCCAGCATTTT

length: 19
J: TRBJ1-2
size: .
D: .
V: TRBV5-6
CDR3: CASSLNVGRMTGSSNGYTF
DNA: TGTGCCAGCAGTCTCAACGTAGGGAGAATGACAGGATCTTCTAATGGCTACACCTTC

length: 13
J: TRBJ2-7
size: .
D: TRBD2
V: TRBV7-2
CDR3: CASSSRGGDEQYF
DNA: TGTGCCAGCAGCTCCCGGGGGGGGGACGAGCAGTACTTC

length: 16
J: TRBJ1-5
size: few
D: .
V: TRBV3-1/TRBV3-2
CDR3: CASSQDLRGGNQPQHF
DNA: TGTGCCAGCAGCCAAGACCTCAGGGGTGGCAATCAGCCCCAGCATTTT

length: 17
J: TRBJ1-3
size: .
D: TRBD1
V: TRBV18
CDR3: CASSPLGQGDFGNTIYF
DNA: TGTGCCAGCTCACCACTGGGACAGGGTGACTTTGGAAACACCATATATTTT

length: 15
J: TRBJ2-1
size: .
D: .
V: TRBV7-3
CDR3: CASSLEDSTYNEQFF
DNA: TGTGCCAGCAGCCTTGAGGACAGCACCTACAATGAGCAGTTCTTC

length: 15
J: TRBJ2-7
size: .
D: TRBD1
V: TRBV19
CDR3: CASSAGQGSPYEQYF
DNA: TGTGCCAGTAGTGCCGGACAGGGGTCTCCCTACGAGCAGTACTTC

length: 17
J: TRBJ2-7
size: .
D: TRBD1
V: TRBV5-1
CDR3: CASSLFLNRGGLYEQYF
DNA: TGCGCCAGCAGCTTGTTCCTAAACAGAGGGGGCTTGTACGAGCAGTACTTC

length: 15
J: TRBJ2-3
size: .
D: TRBD2
V: TRBV9
CDR3: CASSGSGGYTDTQYF
DNA: TGTGCCAGCAGCGGGAGCGGGGGGTACACAGATACGCAGTATTTT

length: 19
J: TRBJ1-1
size: .
D: TRBD1
V: TRBV28
CDR3: CASSSLIGGTGGRVTEAFF
DNA: TGTGCCAGCAGTTCGTTAATCGGCGGGACAGGGGGCCGGGTCACTGAAGCTTTCTTT

length: 12
J: TRBJ2-7
size: .
D: .
V: TRBV15
CDR3: CATSLNAYEQYF
DNA: TGTGCCACCAGCTTAAATGCCTACGAGCAGTACTTC

length: 13
J: TRBJ2-1
size: .
D: .
V: TRBV23-1
CDR3: CASSQIPLVEQFF
DNA: TGCGCCAGCAGTCAAATCCCTCTAGTGGAGCAGTTCTTC

length: 13
J: TRBJ2-5
size: .
D: TRBD2
V: TRBV5-1
CDR3: CASSTGEGETQYF
DNA: TGCGCCAGCAGCACGGGGGAGGGGGAGACCCAGTACTTC

length: 10
J: TRBJ2-1
size: .
D: .
V: TRBV29-1
CDR3: CSAQVNEQFF
DNA: TGCAGCGCCCAGGTTAATGAGCAGTTCTTC

length: 13
J: TRBJ2-7
size: .
D: TRBD1
V: TRBV29-1
CDR3: CSVRDRPNYEQYF
DNA: TGCAGCGTTAGGGACAGGCCCAACTACGAGCAGTACTTC

length: 14
J: TRBJ2-7
size: .
D: .
V: TRBV11-2
CDR3: CASSFEVLSYEQYF
DNA: TGTGCCAGCAGCTTCGAGGTCCTCTCCTACGAGCAGTACTTC

length: 15
J: TRBJ2-1
size: .
D: TRBD2
V: TRBV15
CDR3: CATSSQLAGVGEQFF
DNA: TGTGCCACCAGCAGTCAACTAGCGGGAGTTGGTGAGCAGTTCTTC

length: 13
J: TRBJ2-5
size: .
D: .
V: TRBV19
CDR3: CASSTGVQETQYF
DNA: TGTGCCAGTAGTACCGGGGTCCAAGAGACCCAGTACTTC

length: 14
J: TRBJ1-2
size: .
D: TRBD1
V: TRBV4-1
CDR3: CASSIGGFNYGYTF
DNA: TGCGCCAGCAGTATAGGGGGCTTCAACTATGGCTACACCTTC

length: 14
J: TRBJ1-5
size: .
D: TRBD1
V: TRBV28
CDR3: CASSLRGGGQPQHF
DNA: TGTGCCAGCAGTTTGCGAGGGGGCGGACAGCCCCAGCATTTT

length: 14
J: TRBJ1-2
size: .
D: .
V: TRBV6-2/TRBV6-3
CDR3: CASSRDTFYYGYTF
DNA: TGTGCCAGCAGTCGTGACACCTTTTACTATGGCTACACCTTC

length: 15
J: TRBJ2-4
size: .
D: .
V: TRBV7-8
CDR3: CASSLLGRGRNIQYF
DNA: TGTGCCAGCAGCTTACTCGGCAGGGGGAGGAACATTCAGTACTTC

length: 15
J: TRBJ2-7
size: .
D: TRBD2
V: TRBV27
CDR3: CASRTSGISTYEQYF
DNA: TGTGCCAGCAGGACTAGCGGGATAAGTACCTACGAGCAGTACTTC

length: 15
J: TRBJ1-3
size: .
D: TRBD1
V: TRBV19
CDR3: CASRPGQYSGNTIYF
DNA: TGTGCCAGTAGACCGGGACAGTACTCTGGAAACACCATATATTTT